This TCR beta chain is drawn from a study of patients and donors after allogeneic stem cell transplantation. This clonotype was seen a handful of times. CDR1 is SGHTA and CDR2 is FQGNSA in the germline V gene. The CDR3 extends over 15 amino acids. V was shortened by 7 bases and J by 10 bases, with 20 bases between the two germline ends. MiXCR was run by TCRdb on the RT-PCR reads, yielding one entry per CDR3 protein. The data hold 90,000 to 130,000 distinct CDR3 sequences, with around 36% observed a single time. Sequenced sample: blood, either unsorted or a sorted T cell fraction (not recorded which). The clonotype comes from a human donor who was either an allogeneic HSCT recipient or a stem cell or donor lymphocyte infusion donor (not recorded which). It is not recorded whose cells these are; they may come from a transplant donor. J is TRBJ1-6 and V is TRBV7-2, with D perhaps matching TRBD1 (5 bases). CDR3 nucleotide sequence: TGTGCCAGCACCCTTTCGGGGGGAAGTTGGTCACCCCTCCACTTT. Translated: CASTLSGGSWSPLHF.